Sequencing of this T cell receptor (beta chain) was carried out in a study of T cell repertoires in cytomegalovirus infection. Notes on the study in general: Carriers of CMV and the relevant HLA type were discriminated by public TCR beta frequency.

V lost 7 bases, J lost 6 bases, and 13 bases lay in between. CDR3 size: 13 residues. Germline assignment: CDR1 SGHDT and CDR2 YYEEEE. With respect to this clonotype: Its specificity is unknown.

TCRdb reprocessed the reads with MiXCR, giving one entry per CDR3 protein. Among under 500,000 distinct CDR3 sequences listed, about 39% were seen once. The chain uses TRBV5-6 and TRBJ2-2; no clear D gene. Here the sequenced sample was cultured PBMCs, taken from culture after CMV antigen stimulation. This receptor was identified in a human donor in good health (CMV status not recorded). Some clones in this sample may be carry-over from other donors' samples. Here the CDR3 DNA reads TGTGCCAGCCAAAGGCGTGGGGCCGGGGAGCTGTTTTTT. Protein: CASQRRGAGELFF.